The entry that follows covers one T cell receptor (beta chain) sequence. The sample belongs to a study of regulatory dendritic cells for organ transplantation. TCRdb keeps only in-frame clones here, not all; method: immunoSEQ multiplex PCR. The sample has tens of thousands of clones, approximately 78% seen once. The sequenced material came from naive CD4+ T cells from blood. Noted subset: CD45RA+ naive T cells. The sequence was collected from a human donor in good health.

CDR3 region: CASSLRGAKNIQYF. The CDR3 DNA sequence: TGTGCCAGCAGCTTGAGGGGAGCCAAAAACATTCAGTACTTC. V gene TRBV5-4 combines with J gene TRBJ2-4, with a tentative D call TRBD1 (5 bases). CDR1 and CDR2 (germline): SGHNT, YYREEE (reference sequence). The CDR3 is 14 amino acids. The germline V and J ends were trimmed by 1 base and 0 bases, with 5 bases remaining between them.